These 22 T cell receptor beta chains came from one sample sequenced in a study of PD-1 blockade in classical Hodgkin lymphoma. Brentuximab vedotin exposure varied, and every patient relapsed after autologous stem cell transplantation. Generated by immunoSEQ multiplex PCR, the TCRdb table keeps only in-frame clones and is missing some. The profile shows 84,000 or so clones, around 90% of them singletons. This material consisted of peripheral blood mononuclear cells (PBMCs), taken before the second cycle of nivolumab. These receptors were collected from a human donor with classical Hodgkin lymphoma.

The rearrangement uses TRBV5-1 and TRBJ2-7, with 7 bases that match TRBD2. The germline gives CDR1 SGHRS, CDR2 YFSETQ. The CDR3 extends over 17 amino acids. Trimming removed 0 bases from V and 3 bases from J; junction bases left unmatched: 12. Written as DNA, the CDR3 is TGCGCCAGCAGCTTGGGGGCTCGGGGAGGGATTTTCTACGAGCAGTACTTC. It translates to CASSLGARGGIFYEQYF.

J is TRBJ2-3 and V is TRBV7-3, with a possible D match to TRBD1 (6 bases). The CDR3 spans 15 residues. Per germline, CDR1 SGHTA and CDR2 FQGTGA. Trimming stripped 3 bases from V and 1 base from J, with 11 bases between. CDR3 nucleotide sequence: TGTGCCAGCAGCTTCGGACAGAGGGGCACAGATACGCAGTATTTT. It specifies CASSFGQRGTDTQYF.

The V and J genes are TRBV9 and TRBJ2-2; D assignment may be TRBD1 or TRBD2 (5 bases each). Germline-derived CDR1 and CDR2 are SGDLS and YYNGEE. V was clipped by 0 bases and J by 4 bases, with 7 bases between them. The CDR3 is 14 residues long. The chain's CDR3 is CASSVEGSTGELFF. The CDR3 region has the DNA TGTGCCAGCAGCGTAGAGGGGAGCACCGGGGAGCTGTTTTTT.

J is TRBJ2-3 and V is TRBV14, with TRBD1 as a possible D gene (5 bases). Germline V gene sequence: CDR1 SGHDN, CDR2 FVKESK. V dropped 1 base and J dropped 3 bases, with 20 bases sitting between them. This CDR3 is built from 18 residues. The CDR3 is CASSQAETLSYRTDTQYF. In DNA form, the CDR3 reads TGTGCCAGCAGCCAAGCCGAAACCCTTTCCTACAGGACAGATACGCAGTATTTT.

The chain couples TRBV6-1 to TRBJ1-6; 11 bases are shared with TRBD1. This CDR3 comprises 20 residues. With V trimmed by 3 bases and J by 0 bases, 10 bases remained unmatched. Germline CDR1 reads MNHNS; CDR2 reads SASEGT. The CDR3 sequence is CASSDLRDRGSSSYNSPLHF. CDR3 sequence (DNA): TGTGCCAGCAGTGACCTCCGGGACAGGGGGTCTAGCTCCTATAATTCACCCCTCCACTTT.

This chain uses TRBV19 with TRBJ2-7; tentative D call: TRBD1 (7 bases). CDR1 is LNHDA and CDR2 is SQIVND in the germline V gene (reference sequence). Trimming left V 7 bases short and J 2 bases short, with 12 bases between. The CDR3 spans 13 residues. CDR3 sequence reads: CASKEGAAYEQYF. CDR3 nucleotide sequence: TGTGCCAGTAAGGAGGGGGCGGCCTACGAGCAGTACTTC.

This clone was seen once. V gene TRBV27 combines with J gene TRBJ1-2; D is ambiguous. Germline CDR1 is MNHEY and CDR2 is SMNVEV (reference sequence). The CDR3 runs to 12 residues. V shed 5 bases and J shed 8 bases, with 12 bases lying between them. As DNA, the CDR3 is TGTGCCAGCAGTCGTCTCGGCTCCGGCTACACCTTC. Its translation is CASSRLGSGYTF.

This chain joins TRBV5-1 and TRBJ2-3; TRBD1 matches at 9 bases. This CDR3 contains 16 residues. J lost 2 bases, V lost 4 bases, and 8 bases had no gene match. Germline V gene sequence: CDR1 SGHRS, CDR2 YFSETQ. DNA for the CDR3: TGCGCCAGCAGCGAGGGACAGGGCCCAAACACAGATACGCAGTATTTT. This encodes CASSEGQGPNTDTQYF.

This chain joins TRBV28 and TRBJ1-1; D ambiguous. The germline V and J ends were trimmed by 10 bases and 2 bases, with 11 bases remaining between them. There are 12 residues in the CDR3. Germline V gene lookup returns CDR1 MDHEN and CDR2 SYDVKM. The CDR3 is CATVKDNTEAFF. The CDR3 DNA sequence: TGTGCCACCGTGAAGGATAACACTGAAGCTTTCTTT.

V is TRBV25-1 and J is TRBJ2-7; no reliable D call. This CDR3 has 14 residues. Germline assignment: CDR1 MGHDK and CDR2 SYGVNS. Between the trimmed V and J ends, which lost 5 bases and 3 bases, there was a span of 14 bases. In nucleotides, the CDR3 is TGTGCCAGCAGTCTACAAGGATACGGCTACGAGCAGTACTTC. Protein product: CASSLQGYGYEQYF.

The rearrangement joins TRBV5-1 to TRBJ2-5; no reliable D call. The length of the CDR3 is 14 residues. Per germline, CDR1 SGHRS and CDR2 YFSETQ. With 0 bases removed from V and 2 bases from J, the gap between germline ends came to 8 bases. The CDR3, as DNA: TGCGCCAGCAGCTTGGGGTTACAGCAAGAGACCCAGTACTTC. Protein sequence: CASSLGLQQETQYF. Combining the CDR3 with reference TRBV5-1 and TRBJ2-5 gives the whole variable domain KAGVTQTPRYLIKTRGQQVTLSCSPISGHRSVSWYQQTPGQGLQFLFEYFSETQRNKGNFPGRFSGRQFSNSRSEMNVSTLELGDSALYLCASSLGLQQETQYFGPGTRLLVL.

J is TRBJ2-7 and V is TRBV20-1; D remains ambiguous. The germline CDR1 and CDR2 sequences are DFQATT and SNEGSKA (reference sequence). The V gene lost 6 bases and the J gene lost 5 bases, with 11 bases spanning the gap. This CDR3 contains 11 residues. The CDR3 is CSASPADEQYF. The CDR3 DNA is TGCAGTGCCTCCCCGGCTGACGAGCAGTACTTC.

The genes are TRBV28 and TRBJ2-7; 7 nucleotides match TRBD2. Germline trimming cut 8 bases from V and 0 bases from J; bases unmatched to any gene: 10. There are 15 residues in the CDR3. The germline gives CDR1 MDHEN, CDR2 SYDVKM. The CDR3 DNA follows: TGTGCCAGCGGAAGCTCAGCGGGAAGCTCCTACGAGCAGTACTTC. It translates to CASGSSAGSSYEQYF.

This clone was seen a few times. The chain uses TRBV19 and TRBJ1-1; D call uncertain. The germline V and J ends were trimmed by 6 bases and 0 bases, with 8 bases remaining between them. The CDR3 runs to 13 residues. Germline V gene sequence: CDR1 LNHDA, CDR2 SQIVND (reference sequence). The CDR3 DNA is TGTGCCAGTAGCGGGCTGGTGAACACTGAAGCTTTCTTT. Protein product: CASSGLVNTEAFF.

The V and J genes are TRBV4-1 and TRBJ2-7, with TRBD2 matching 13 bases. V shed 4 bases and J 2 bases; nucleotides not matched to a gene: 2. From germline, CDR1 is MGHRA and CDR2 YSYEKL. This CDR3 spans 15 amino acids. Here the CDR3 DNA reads TGCGCCAGCAGCCGCGGACTAGCGGGAGCCTACGAGCAGTACTTC. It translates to CASSRGLAGAYEQYF.

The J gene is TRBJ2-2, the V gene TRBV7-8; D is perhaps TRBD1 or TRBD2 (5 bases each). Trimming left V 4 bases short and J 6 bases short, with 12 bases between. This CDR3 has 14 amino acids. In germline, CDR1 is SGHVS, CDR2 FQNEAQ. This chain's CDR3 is CASSSGPGSGELFF. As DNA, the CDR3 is TGTGCCAGCAGCTCAGGGCCGGGGTCCGGGGAGCTGTTTTTT.

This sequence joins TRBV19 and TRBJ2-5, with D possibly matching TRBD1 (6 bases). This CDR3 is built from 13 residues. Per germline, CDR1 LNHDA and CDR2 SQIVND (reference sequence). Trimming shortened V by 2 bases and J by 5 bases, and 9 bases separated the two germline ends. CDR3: CASSIQGIETQYF. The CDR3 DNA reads TGTGCCAGTAGTATACAGGGGATTGAGACCCAGTACTTC.

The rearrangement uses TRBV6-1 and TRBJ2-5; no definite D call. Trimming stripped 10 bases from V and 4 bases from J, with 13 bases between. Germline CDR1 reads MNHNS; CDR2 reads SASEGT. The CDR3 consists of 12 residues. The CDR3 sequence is CATTKDRETQYF. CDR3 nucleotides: TGTGCCACAACTAAAGATCGAGAGACCCAGTACTTC.

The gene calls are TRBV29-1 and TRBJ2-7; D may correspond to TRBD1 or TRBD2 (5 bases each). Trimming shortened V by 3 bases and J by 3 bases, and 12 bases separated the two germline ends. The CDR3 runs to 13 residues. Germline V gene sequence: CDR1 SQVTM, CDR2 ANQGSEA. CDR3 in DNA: TGCAGCGTTGAGGGGGACGTGGGCTACGAGCAGTACTTC. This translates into CSVEGDVGYEQYF.

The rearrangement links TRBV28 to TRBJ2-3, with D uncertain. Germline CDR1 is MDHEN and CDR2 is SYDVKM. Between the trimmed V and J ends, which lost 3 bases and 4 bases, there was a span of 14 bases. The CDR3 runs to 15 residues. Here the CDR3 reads CASSFAPPRADTQYF. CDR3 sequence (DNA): TGTGCCAGCAGTTTTGCTCCCCCCCGTGCAGATACGCAGTATTTT.

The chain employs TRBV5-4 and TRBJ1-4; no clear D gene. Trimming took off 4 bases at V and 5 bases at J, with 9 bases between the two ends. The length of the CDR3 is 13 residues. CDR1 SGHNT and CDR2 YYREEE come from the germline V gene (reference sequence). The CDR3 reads CASSPVGNEKLFF. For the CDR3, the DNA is TGTGCCAGCAGCCCAGTCGGGAATGAAAAACTGTTTTTT. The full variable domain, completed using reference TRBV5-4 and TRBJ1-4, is ETGVTQSPTHLIKTRGQQVTLRCSSQSGHNTVSWYQQALGQGPQFIFQYYREEENGRGNFPPRFSGLQFPNYSSELNVNALELDDSALYLCASSPVGNEKLFFGSGTQLSVL.

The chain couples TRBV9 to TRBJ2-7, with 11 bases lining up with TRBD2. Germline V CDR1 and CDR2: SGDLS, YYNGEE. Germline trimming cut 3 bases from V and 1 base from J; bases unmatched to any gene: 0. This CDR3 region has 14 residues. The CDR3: CASSASGRSYEQYF. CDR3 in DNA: TGTGCCAGCAGCGCTAGCGGGAGGTCCTACGAGCAGTACTTC. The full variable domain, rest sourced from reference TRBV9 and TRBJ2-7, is DSGVTQTPKHLITATGQRVTLRCSPRSGDLSVYWYQQSLDQGLQFLIQYYNGEERAKGNILERFSAQQFPDLHSELNLSSLELGDSALYFCASSASGRSYEQYFGPGTRLTVT.